These 8 T cell receptor beta chains were all obtained from the same sample, sequenced in a study of blood T cells in healthy people across ages (dated by TCRdb to the mid-2010s). Libraries were made using 5' RACE. The instrument given in TCRdb is Illumina HiSeq 2500. A second PCR of about 7 to 12 cycles was performed with a sample-barcoded 5' primer and a J-beta primer mix. TCRdb reprocessing: public reads trimmed at Q25 with fastp, clones called with MiXCR, in-frame beta chains kept. Each CDR3 protein appears once, grouped with its most common genes and DNA. This sample is represented by 650,000 to 800,000 distinct CDR3 sequences; approximately 52% of them were singletons. About 14% of the sample is in the top ten clones. Sequencing was performed on blood. The receptors come from a woman older than 75 in good health.

This clonotype has a count of ten or more. This chain uses TRBV12-3 or TRBV12-4 with TRBJ2-3, with D tentatively TRBD1 (5 bases). Between the trimmed V and J ends, which lost 5 bases and 0 bases, there was a span of 12 bases. This CDR3 is built from 15 residues. Here the CDR3 reads CASSPPTASTDTQYF. Here the CDR3 DNA reads TGTGCCAGCAGTCCTCCGACAGCTAGCACAGATACGCAGTATTTT.

This clonotype was recorded many times. CDR3 in amino acids: CSVDRLAGGRETQYF. The CDR3 DNA reads TGCAGCGTGGATAGACTAGCGGGAGGGAGAGAGACCCAGTACTTC. The rearrangement uses TRBV29-1 and TRBJ2-5; 14 bases are shared with TRBD2. The CDR3 covers 15 residues. Germline lookup yields CDR1 SQVTM and CDR2 ANQGSEA. V shed 6 bases, J shed 4 bases, and the junction held 7 bases outside the gene matches. Filled out from reference TRBV29-1 and TRBJ2-5, the complete variable domain reads SAVISQKPSRDICQRGTSLTIQCQVDSQVTMMFWYRQQPGQSLTLIATANQGSEATYESGFVIDKFPISRPNLTFSTLTVSNMSPEDSSIYLCSVDRLAGGRETQYFGPGTRLLVL.

The gene calls are TRBV18 and TRBJ1-2, with no clear D. The CDR3 loop spans 15 amino acids. Per the germline V gene, CDR1 is KGHSH and CDR2 is LQKENI. Trimming removed 0 bases at V and 7 bases at J, with 15 bases between. The CDR3 sequence: CASSPPTSLTGGYTF. CDR3 in DNA: TGTGCCAGCTCACCACCGACTAGCCTAACCGGTGGCTACACCTTC.

Only a few counts were recorded for this clonotype. The chain recombines TRBV30 with TRBJ2-2; no firm D call. The CDR3 is 13 residues long. V shed 2 bases and J shed 4 bases, with 8 bases lying between them. Germline CDR1 and CDR2: GTSNPN and SVGIG (reference sequence). DNA for the CDR3: TGTGCCTGGAGTAGTGGGGTCACCGGGGAGCTGTTTTTT. Translation gives CAWSSGVTGELFF.

A word on this clonotype: With a much larger clone just one base away, this may be a read error. The chain couples TRBV7-9 to TRBJ2-3; D uncertain. The ends were cut back, 1 base at V and 2 bases at J, with 13 bases in the middle. Germline assignment: CDR1 SEHNR and CDR2 FQNEAQ (reference sequence). The CDR3 has 16 residues. CDR3 DNA: TGTGCCAGCAGCTTAGATGGCCTTTTAAACACAGATACGCAGTATTTT. Translated, it gives CASSLDGLLNTDTQYF.

The chain carries TRBV7-8 and TRBJ1-5; 10 nucleotides align to TRBD1. The V gene end was trimmed by 0 bases and the J gene end by 4 bases; junction bases not matched to a gene: 6. This CDR3 has 17 amino acids. CDR1 is SGHVS and CDR2 is FQNEAQ in the germline V gene. Here the CDR3 DNA reads TGTGCCAGCAGCTTAGCGGGACAGGGGATTGGGAATCAGCCCCAGCATTTT. As protein: CASSLAGQGIGNQPQHF.

The chain is built from TRBV10-3 and TRBJ2-7; D could derive from TRBD1 or TRBD2 (5 bases each). Germline V lookup: CDR1 ENHRY, CDR2 SYGVKD. The CDR3 has 13 amino acids. The ends were cut back, 9 bases at V and 3 bases at J, with 15 bases in the middle. The CDR3 DNA reads TGTGCCATGAGCCGGGACCCCGTCTACGAGCAGTACTTC. This translates into CAMSRDPVYEQYF.

This chain uses TRBV3-1 with TRBJ2-1; tentative D call: TRBD2 (5 bases). The CDR3 runs 14 residues. Germline V gives CDR1 LGHDT, CDR2 YNNKEL (reference sequence). Trimming took off 1 base at V and 14 bases at J, with 18 bases between the two ends. The CDR3 loop is CASSQADSGLLKFF. CDR3 coding DNA: TGTGCCAGCAGCCAAGCGGACTCTGGACTCCTGAAGTTCTTC.